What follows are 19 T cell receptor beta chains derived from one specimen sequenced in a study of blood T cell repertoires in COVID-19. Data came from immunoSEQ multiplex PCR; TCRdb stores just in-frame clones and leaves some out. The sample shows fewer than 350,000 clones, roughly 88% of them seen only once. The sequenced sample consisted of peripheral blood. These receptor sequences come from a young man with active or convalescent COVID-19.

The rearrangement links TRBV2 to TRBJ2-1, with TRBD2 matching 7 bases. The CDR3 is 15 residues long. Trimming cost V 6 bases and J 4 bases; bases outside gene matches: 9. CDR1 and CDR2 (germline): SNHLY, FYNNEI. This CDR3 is CASRSSGETYNEQFF. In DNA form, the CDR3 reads TGTGCCAGCAGGAGCAGCGGGGAAACTTACAATGAGCAGTTCTTC.

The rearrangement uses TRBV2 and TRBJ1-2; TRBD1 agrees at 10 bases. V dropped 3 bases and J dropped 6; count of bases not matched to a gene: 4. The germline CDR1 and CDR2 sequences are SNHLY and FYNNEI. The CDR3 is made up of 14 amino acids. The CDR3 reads CASSELTGGDGYTF. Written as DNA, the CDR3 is TGTGCCAGCAGTGAGCTGACAGGGGGCGATGGCTACACCTTC.

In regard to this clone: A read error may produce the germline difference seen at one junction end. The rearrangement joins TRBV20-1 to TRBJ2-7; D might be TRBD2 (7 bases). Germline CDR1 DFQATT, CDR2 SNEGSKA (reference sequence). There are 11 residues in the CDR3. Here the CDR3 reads CSAVRGADPLF. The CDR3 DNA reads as TGCAGTGCCGTCCGGGGGGCAGACCCTCTATTC.

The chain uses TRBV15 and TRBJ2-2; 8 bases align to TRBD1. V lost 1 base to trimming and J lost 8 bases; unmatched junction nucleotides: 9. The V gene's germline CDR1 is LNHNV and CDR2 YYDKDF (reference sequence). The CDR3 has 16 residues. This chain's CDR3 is CATSRVQGADLGELFF. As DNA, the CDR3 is TGTGCCACCAGCAGAGTGCAGGGGGCGGATTTGGGGGAGCTGTTTTTT.

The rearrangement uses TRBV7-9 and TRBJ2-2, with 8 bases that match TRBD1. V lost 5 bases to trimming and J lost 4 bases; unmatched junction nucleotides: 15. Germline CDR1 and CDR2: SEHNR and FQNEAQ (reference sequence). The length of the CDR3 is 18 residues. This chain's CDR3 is CASSAPGVTGAGTGELFF. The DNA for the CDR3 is TGTGCCAGCAGCGCCCCCGGGGTGACAGGGGCGGGCACCGGGGAGCTGTTTTTT.

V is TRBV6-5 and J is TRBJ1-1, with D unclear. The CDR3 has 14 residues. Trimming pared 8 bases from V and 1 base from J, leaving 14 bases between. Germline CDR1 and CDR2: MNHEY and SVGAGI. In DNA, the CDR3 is TGTGCCAGCCGGGCTCTAGGAGGGAACACTGAAGCTTTCTTT. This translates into CASRALGGNTEAFF.

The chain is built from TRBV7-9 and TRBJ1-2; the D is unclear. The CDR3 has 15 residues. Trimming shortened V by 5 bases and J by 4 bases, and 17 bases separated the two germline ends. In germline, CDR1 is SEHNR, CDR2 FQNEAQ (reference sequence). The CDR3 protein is CASSPPEWGGYGYTF. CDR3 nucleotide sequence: TGTGCCAGCAGCCCCCCCGAGTGGGGAGGCTATGGCTACACCTTC.

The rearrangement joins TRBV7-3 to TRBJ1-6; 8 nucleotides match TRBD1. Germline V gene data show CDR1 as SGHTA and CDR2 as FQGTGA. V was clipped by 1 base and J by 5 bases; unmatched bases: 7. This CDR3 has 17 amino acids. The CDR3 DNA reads TGTGCCAGCAGCTTAAACTCCGCGGGACAGGATAATTCACCCCTCCACTTT. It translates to CASSLNSAGQDNSPLHF. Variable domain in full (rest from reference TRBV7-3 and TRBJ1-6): GAGVSQTPSNKVTEKGKYVELRCDPISGHTALYWYRQSLGQGPEFLIYFQGTGAADDSGLPNDRFFAVRPEGSVSTLKIQRTERGDSAVYLCASSLNSAGQDNSPLHFGNGTRLTVT.

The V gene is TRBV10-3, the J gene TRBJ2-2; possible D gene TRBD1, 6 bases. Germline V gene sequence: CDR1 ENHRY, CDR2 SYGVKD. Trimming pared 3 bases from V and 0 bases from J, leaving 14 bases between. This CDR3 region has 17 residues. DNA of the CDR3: TGTGCCATCAGTGATCACTCGAGGGGGACGAACACCGGGGAGCTGTTTTTT. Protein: CAISDHSRGTNTGELFF.

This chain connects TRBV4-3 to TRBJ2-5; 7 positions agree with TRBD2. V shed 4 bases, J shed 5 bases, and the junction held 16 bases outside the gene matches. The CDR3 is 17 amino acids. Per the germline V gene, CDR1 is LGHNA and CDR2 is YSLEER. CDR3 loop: CASSRAASGRLPETQYF. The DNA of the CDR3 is TGCGCCAGCAGCCGAGCAGCTAGCGGAAGACTCCCGGAGACCCAGTACTTC.

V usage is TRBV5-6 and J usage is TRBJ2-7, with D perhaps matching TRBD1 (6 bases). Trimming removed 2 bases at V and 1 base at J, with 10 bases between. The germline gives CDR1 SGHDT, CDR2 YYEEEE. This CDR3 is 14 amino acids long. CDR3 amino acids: CASSFRGISYEQYF. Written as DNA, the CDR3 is TGTGCCAGCAGCTTCAGGGGAATTTCCTACGAGCAGTACTTC.

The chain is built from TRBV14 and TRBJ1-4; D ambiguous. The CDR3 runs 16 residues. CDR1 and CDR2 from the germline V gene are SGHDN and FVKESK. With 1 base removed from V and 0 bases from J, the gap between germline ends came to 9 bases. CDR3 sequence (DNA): TGTGCCAGCAGCCAAGGTCTCGTTTCAACTAATGAAAAACTGTTTTTT. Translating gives CASSQGLVSTNEKLFF.

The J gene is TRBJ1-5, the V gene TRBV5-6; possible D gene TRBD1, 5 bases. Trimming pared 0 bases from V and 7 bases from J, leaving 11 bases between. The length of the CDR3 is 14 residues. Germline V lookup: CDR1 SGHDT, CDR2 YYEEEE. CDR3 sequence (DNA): TGTGCCAGCAGCTTGGCTAGGGGCAGCCAGCCCCAGCATTTT. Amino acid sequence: CASSLARGSQPQHF. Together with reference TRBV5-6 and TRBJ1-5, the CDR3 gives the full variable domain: DAGVTQSPTHLIKTRGQQVTLRCSPKSGHDTVSWYQQALGQGPQFIFQYYEEEERQRGNFPDRFSGHQFPNYSSELNVNALLLGDSALYLCASSLARGSQPQHFGDGTRLSIL.

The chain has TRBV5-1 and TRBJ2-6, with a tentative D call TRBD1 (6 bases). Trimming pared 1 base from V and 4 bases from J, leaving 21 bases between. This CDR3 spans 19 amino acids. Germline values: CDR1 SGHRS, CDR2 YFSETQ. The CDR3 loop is CASSLLAEGQPTGANVLTF. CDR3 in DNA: TGCGCCAGCAGCTTGCTGGCTGAAGGACAGCCGACGGGGGCCAACGTCCTGACTTTC.

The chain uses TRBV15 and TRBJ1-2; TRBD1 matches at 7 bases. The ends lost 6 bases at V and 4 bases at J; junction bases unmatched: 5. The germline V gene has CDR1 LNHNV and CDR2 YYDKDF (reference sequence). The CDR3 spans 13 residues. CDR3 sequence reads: CATRNRGTYGYTF. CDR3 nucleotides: TGTGCCACCAGAAACAGGGGAACCTATGGCTACACCTTC.

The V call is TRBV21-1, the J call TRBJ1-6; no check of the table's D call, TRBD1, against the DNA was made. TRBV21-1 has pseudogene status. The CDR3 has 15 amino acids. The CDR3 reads CASSKQQGQGSPLHF. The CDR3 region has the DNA TGTGCCAGCAGCAAACAACAGGGGCAAGGTTCACCCCTCCACTTT.

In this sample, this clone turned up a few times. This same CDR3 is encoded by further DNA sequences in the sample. CDR3 sequence: CASSDSGGADTQYF. DNA for the CDR3: TGTGCCAGCAGTGACTCGGGGGGGGCAGATACGCAGTATTTT. This rearrangement joins TRBV6-4 to TRBJ2-3, with 7 bases identical to TRBD2. J gave up 4 bases and V 0 bases, and 1 base lay outside the gene matches. CDR1 and CDR2 from the germline V gene are MRHNA and SNTAGT. The CDR3 contains 14 residues.

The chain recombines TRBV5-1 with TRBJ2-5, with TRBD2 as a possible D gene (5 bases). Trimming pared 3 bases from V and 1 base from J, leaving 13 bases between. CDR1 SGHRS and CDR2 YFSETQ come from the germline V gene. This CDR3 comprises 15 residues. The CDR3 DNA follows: TGCGCCAGCAGCTCCCTCGGGGTCGGCCAAGAGACCCAGTACTTC. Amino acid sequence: CASSSLGVGQETQYF.

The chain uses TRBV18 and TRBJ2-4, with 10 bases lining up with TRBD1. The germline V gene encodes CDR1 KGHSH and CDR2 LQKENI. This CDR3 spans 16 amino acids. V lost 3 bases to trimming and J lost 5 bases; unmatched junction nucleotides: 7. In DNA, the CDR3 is TGTGCCAGCTCACCTGAGGGACAGGGGATCCAAAACATTCAGTACTTC. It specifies CASSPEGQGIQNIQYF.